The 21 T cell receptor beta chains reported below all come from one sample, sequenced in a study of identifying expanded T cells in peripheral blood. TCRdb's table, derived via immunoSEQ multiplex PCR, lists solely in-frame clones and lacks some. The sample shows around 90,000 clones, 70% to 90% of them seen only once. The source material was blood. These receptors originate from a person between 18 and 70 years old in good health.

This chain uses TRBV7-3 with TRBJ1-1; D might be TRBD1 (5 bases). V lost 4 bases and J lost 7, with 13 bases in between. The CDR3 spans 13 residues. Germline V gene lookup returns CDR1 SGHTA and CDR2 FQGTGA. Here the CDR3 DNA reads TGTGCCAGCAGCTGGATACAGGAAAGTGAAGCTTTCTTT. The encoded protein is CASSWIQESEAFF. The variable domain in full, completed from reference TRBV7-3 and TRBJ1-1, reads GAGVSQTPSNKVTEKGKYVELRCDPISGHTALYWYRQSLGQGPEFLIYFQGTGAADDSGLPNDRFFAVRPEGSVSTLKIQRTERGDSAVYLCASSWIQESEAFFGQGTRLTVV.

The DNA of the CDR3 is TGCGCCAGCAGCTTGGATGGTAGCGGGAGCTCCTACGAGCAGTACTTC. Protein product: CASSLDGSGSSYEQYF. The chain joins TRBV5-1 to TRBJ2-7, with TRBD2 matching 9 bases. The CDR3 consists of 16 residues. Trimming at V came to 0 bases and at J to 0 bases, leaving 4 bases not matched to a gene. Looked up from germline, CDR1 is SGHRS and CDR2 is YFSETQ. Looking up the rest from reference TRBV5-1 and TRBJ2-7 gives the full variable domain: KAGVTQTPRYLIKTRGQQVTLSCSPISGHRSVSWYQQTPGQGLQFLFEYFSETQRNKGNFPGRFSGRQFSNSRSEMNVSTLELGDSALYLCASSLDGSGSSYEQYFGPGTRLTVT.

The genes are TRBV2 and TRBJ1-1, with 10 bases matching TRBD1. Trimming removed 2 bases from V and 6 bases from J; junction bases left unmatched: 12. The CDR3 loop spans 17 amino acids. Looked up from germline, CDR1 is SNHLY and CDR2 is FYNNEI. This CDR3 is CASSERTGGRVLAEAFF. CDR3 in DNA: TGTGCCAGCAGTGAAAGGACAGGGGGGAGGGTGTTGGCTGAAGCTTTCTTT.

This clone was counted between two and nine times. The chain links TRBV15 to TRBJ2-5, with D tentatively TRBD2 (6 bases). CDR3 length equals 14 residues. Germline-derived CDR1 and CDR2 are LNHNV and YYDKDF (reference sequence). Trimming took 5 bases from V and 5 from J, leaving 15 bases between them. CDR3 sequence: CATSLTSYRETQYF. In DNA form, the CDR3 reads TGTGCCACCAGCTTGACTAGTTATAGGGAGACCCAGTACTTC.

This clone has only one observation. The chain links TRBV7-8 to TRBJ2-5; TRBD1 might be the D (6 bases). Germline-derived CDR1 and CDR2 are SGHVS and FQNEAQ. V shed 5 bases and J shed 2 bases, with 15 bases lying between them. This CDR3 contains 15 residues. CDR3 sequence (DNA): TGTGCCAGCAGCGCTAGGACAGTGAAACAAGAGACCCAGTACTTC. Its translation: CASSARTVKQETQYF.

V usage is TRBV4-1 and J usage is TRBJ2-7, with D possibly matching TRBD1 (5 bases). The CDR3 has 14 amino acids. CDR1 and CDR2 from the germline V gene are MGHRA and YSYEKL. Deletions cut 0 bases from V and 3 bases from J, with 9 bases between. The CDR3 sequence is CASSQDLTDYEQYF. The CDR3 DNA reads as TGCGCCAGCAGCCAAGATTTGACAGACTACGAGCAGTACTTC.

This chain uses TRBV5-6 with TRBJ2-7; TRBD1 agrees at 12 bases. The CDR3 is made up of 14 amino acids. V was clipped by 6 bases and J by 4 bases; unmatched bases: 5. Germline assignment: CDR1 SGHDT and CDR2 YYEEEE. The CDR3 DNA follows: TGTGCCAGCACCTGGGACAGGGGGCGATACGAGCAGTACTTC. This codes for CASTWDRGRYEQYF. Full variable domain (missing parts from reference TRBV5-6 and TRBJ2-7): DAGVTQSPTHLIKTRGQQVTLRCSPKSGHDTVSWYQQALGQGPQFIFQYYEEEERQRGNFPDRFSGHQFPNYSSELNVNALLLGDSALYLCASTWDRGRYEQYFGPGTRLTVT.

The chain combines TRBV5-1 with TRBJ2-1; 9 nucleotides line up with TRBD2. With V trimmed by 4 bases and J by 5 bases, 4 bases remained unmatched. Germline assignment: CDR1 SGHRS and CDR2 YFSETQ. This CDR3 comprises 14 residues. The CDR3 sequence is CASSVSGSHNEQFF. The CDR3 coding sequence is TGCGCCAGCAGCGTTAGCGGGAGCCACAATGAGCAGTTCTTC.

V gene TRBV11-2 combines with J gene TRBJ1-4, with TRBD1 as a possible D gene (6 bases). V was pared by 7 bases and J by 7 bases, with 13 bases between. The CDR3 runs to 13 residues. Germline V lookup: CDR1 SGHAT, CDR2 FQNNGV. CDR3 sequence reads: CASKRGLGEKLFF. The CDR3 DNA sequence: TGTGCCAGCAAGAGGGGGTTGGGTGAAAAACTGTTTTTT.

The chain employs TRBV7-8 and TRBJ2-5, with 13 bases that match TRBD2. Germline CDR1 SGHVS, CDR2 FQNEAQ. This CDR3 comprises 18 residues. Trimming cost V 5 bases and J 2 bases; bases outside gene matches: 11. The CDR3 region is CASSHTSGRASDQETQYF. The CDR3 nucleotides are TGTGCCAGCAGCCACACTAGCGGGAGGGCCTCAGATCAAGAGACCCAGTACTTC.

This clone was picked up one time. This chain connects TRBV7-8 to TRBJ2-7; D gene uncertain. Between the trimmed V and J ends, which lost 5 bases and 3 bases, there was a span of 11 bases. The length of the CDR3 is 13 residues. From germline, CDR1 is SGHVS and CDR2 FQNEAQ. The CDR3: CASSPRGDYEQYF. The CDR3 region has the DNA TGTGCCAGCAGCCCTAGAGGAGACTACGAGCAGTACTTC.

The chain links TRBV19 to TRBJ2-7; 9 bases fit TRBD1. CDR1 is LNHDA, CDR2 SQIVND, per germline (reference sequence). The ends lost 6 bases at V and 3 bases at J; junction bases unmatched: 6. The CDR3 is made up of 14 amino acids. The CDR3 region has the DNA TGTGCCAGTAGCCGAACAGGGGGCAACTACGAGCAGTACTTC. Translated, it gives CASSRTGGNYEQYF.

V and J are TRBV27 and TRBJ1-1; TRBD1 is a possible D gene (6 bases). With 8 bases removed from V and 10 bases from J, the gap between germline ends came to 17 bases. In germline, CDR1 is MNHEY, CDR2 SMNVEV (reference sequence). The CDR3 length is 12 residues. As DNA, the CDR3 is TGTGCCAGCTACCACCAGGGGCGAGGAGCTTTCTTT. Translating it yields CASYHQGRGAFF.

V usage is TRBV28 and J usage is TRBJ2-7; a possible D gene is TRBD1 (6 bases). The length of the CDR3 is 14 residues. Germline V CDR1 and CDR2: MDHEN, SYDVKM. The V and J ends lost 5 bases and 2 bases respectively, with 13 bases between them. CDR3 nucleotide sequence: TGTGCCAGCAGTCTCCGGACAGCCACCTACGAGCAGTACTTC. Its translation is CASSLRTATYEQYF.

The rearrangement links TRBV6-4 to TRBJ2-3, with TRBD2 matching over 7 bases. Trimming cost V 5 bases and J 5 bases; bases outside gene matches: 10. The CDR3 consists of 15 residues. CDR1 MRHNA and CDR2 SNTAGT come from the germline V gene. CDR3 nucleotides: TGTGCCAGCAGTCCCGCTAGCGGAGTAAGAGATACGCAGTATTTT. Amino acid sequence: CASSPASGVRDTQYF.

This clone was recorded once. The V gene is TRBV6-6, the J gene TRBJ2-7, with 7 bases aligning to TRBD2. The V gene end was trimmed by 2 bases and the J gene end by 5 bases; junction bases not matched to a gene: 0. CDR1 MNHNY and CDR2 SVGAGI come from the germline V gene (reference sequence). This CDR3 contains 12 residues. The CDR3 sequence is CASSYREDEQYF. In DNA, the CDR3 is TGTGCCAGCAGTTACCGGGAGGACGAGCAGTACTTC.

The chain carries TRBV9 and TRBJ1-1; TRBD1 matches at 9 bases. Germline CDR1 and CDR2: SGDLS and YYNGEE. V trimming: 4 bases; J trimming: 4 bases; junction bases outside the gene matches: 17. The CDR3 spans 18 residues. DNA of the CDR3: TGTGCCAGCAGCCCGCGGGAGACAGGGGGTCACCTCGGCACTGAAGCTTTCTTT. Its translation is CASSPRETGGHLGTEAFF.

The chain has TRBV7-2 and TRBJ2-4; D gene unclear. The CDR3 has 15 residues. Looked up from germline, CDR1 is SGHTA and CDR2 is FQGNSA. Trimming left V 0 bases short and J 0 bases short, with 6 bases between. CDR3 sequence reads: CASSLASLAKNIQYF. The CDR3 nucleotides are TGTGCCAGCAGCTTAGCTTCTTTAGCCAAAAACATTCAGTACTTC.

In nucleotides, the CDR3 is TGTGCCAGTAGTCTTCCTAGCGGGAGAGATGAGCAGTTCTTC. Translated, it gives CASSLPSGRDEQFF. The chain uses TRBV19 and TRBJ2-1; 10 nucleotides align to TRBD2. The CDR3 runs to 14 residues. Germline V CDR1 and CDR2: LNHDA, SQIVND (reference sequence). V gave up 5 bases and J gave up 8 bases; unmatched junction bases: 6. Full variable domain (outside the CDR3, taken from reference TRBV19 and TRBJ2-1): DGGITQSPKYLFRKEGQNVTLSCEQNLNHDAMYWYRQDPGQGLRLIYYSQIVNDFQKGDIAEGYSVSREKKESFPLTVTSAQKNPTAFYLCASSLPSGRDEQFFGPGTRLTVL.

The chain is built from TRBV23-1 and TRBJ2-7; D is ambiguous. TRBV23-1 is reported as an ORF; its role is uncertain. The CDR3 is 12 residues long. V was shortened by 2 bases and J by 5 bases, with 7 bases between the two germline ends. The CDR3 sequence: CASSQSTHEQYF. As DNA, the CDR3 is TGCGCCAGCAGTCAAAGTACCCACGAGCAGTACTTC.

The chain recombines TRBV14 with TRBJ2-7, with D perhaps matching TRBD1 (5 bases). CDR1 is SGHDN, CDR2 FVKESK, per germline. CDR3 length equals 12 residues. V was clipped by 4 bases and J by 5 bases, with 9 bases between them. The CDR3 here is CASSLETDEQYF. In DNA, the CDR3 is TGTGCCAGCAGCCTCGAGACAGACGAGCAGTACTTC. Full variable domain (outside the CDR3, taken from reference TRBV14 and TRBJ2-7): EAGVTQFPSHSVIEKGQTVTLRCDPISGHDNLYWYRRVMGKEIKFLLHFVKESKQDESGMPNNRFLAERTGGTYSTLKVQPAELEDSGVYFCASSLETDEQYFGPGTRLTVT.